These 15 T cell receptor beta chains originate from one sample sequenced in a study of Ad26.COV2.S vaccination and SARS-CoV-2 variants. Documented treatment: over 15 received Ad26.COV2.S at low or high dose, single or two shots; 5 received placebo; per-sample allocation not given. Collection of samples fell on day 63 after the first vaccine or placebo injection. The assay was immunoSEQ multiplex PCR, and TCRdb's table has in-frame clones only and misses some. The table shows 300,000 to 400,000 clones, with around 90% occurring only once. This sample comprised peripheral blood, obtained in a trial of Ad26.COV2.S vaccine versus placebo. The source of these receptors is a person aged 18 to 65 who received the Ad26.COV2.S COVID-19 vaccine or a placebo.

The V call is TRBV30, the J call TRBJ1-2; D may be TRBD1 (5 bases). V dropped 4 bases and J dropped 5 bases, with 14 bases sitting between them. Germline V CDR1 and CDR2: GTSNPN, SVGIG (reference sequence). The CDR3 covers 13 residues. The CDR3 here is CAWTPRAEYGYTF. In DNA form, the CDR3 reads TGTGCCTGGACCCCCAGGGCCGAGTATGGCTACACCTTC.

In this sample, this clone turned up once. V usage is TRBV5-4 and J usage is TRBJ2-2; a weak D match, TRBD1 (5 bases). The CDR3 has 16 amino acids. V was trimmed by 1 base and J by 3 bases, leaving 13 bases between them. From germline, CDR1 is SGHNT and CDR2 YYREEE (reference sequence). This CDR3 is CASSLRARAHTGELFF. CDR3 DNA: TGTGCCAGCAGCTTGCGGGCCAGGGCGCACACCGGGGAGCTGTTTTTT.

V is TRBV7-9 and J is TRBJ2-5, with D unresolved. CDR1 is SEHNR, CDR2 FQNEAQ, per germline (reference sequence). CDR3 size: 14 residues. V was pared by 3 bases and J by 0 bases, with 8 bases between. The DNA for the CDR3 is TGTGCCAGCAGCTTGGCCCAAAACCAAGAGACCCAGTACTTC. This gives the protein CASSLAQNQETQYF.

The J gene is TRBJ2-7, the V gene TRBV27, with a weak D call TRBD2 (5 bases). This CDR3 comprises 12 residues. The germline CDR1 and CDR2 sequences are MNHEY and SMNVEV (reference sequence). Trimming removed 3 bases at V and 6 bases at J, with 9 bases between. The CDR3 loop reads CASSFLGSEQYF. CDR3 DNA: TGTGCCAGCAGTTTCTTAGGGAGCGAGCAGTACTTC.

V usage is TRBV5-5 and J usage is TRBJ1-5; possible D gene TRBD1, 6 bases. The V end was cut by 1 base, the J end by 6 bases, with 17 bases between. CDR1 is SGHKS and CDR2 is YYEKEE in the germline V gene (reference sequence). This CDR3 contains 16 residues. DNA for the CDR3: TGTGCCAGCAGCTTGTATGTCAGGGGAGTTATTCAGCCCCAGCATTTT. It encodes CASSLYVRGVIQPQHF. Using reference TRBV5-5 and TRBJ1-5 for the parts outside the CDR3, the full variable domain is DAGVTQSPTHLIKTRGQQVTLRCSPISGHKSVSWYQQVLGQGPQFIFQYYEKEERGRGNFPDRFSARQFPNYSSELNVNALLLGDSALYLCASSLYVRGVIQPQHFGDGTRLSIL.

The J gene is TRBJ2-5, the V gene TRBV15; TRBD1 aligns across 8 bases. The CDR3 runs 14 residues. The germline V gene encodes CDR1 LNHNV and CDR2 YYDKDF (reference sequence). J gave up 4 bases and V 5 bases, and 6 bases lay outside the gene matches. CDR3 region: CATSETGGSETQYF. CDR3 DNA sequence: TGTGCCACCAGCGAAACAGGGGGTTCAGAGACCCAGTACTTC.

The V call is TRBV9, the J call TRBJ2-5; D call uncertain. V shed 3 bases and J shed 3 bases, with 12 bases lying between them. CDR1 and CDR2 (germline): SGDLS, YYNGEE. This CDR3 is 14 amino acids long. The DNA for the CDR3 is TGTGCCAGCAGCGAGGACGGTCGGAAAGAGACCCAGTACTTC. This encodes CASSEDGRKETQYF.

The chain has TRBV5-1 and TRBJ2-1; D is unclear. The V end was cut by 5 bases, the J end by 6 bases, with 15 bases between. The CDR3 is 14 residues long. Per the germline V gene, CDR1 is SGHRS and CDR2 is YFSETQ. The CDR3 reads CASRIPDSLNEQFF. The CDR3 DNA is TGCGCCAGCAGGATCCCAGATTCCCTCAATGAGCAGTTCTTC.

CDR3 bases: TGTGCCAGCAGCTCATCGGGCATCAGGGGAGATACGCAGTATTTT. This encodes CASSSSGIRGDTQYF. The chain recombines TRBV7-3 with TRBJ2-3, with D possibly matching TRBD1 (6 bases). This CDR3 spans 15 amino acids. Germline CDR1 is SGHTA and CDR2 is FQGTGA. V was pared by 4 bases and J by 5 bases, with 16 bases between.

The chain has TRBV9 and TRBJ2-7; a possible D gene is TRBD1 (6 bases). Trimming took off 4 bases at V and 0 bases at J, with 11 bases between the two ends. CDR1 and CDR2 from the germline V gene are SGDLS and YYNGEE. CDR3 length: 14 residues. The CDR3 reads CASSSRDISYEQYF. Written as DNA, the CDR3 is TGTGCCAGCAGCAGCCGGGACATCTCCTACGAGCAGTACTTC.

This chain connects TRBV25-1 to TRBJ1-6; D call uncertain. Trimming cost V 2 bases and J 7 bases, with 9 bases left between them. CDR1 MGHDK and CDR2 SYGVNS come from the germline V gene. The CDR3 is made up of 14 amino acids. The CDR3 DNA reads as TGTGCCAGCAGTGAAATGGGTGGGAATTCACCCCTCCACTTT. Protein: CASSEMGGNSPLHF.

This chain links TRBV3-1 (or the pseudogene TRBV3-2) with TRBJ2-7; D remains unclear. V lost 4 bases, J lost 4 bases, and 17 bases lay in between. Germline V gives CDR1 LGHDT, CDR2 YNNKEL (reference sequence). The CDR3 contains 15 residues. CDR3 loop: CASSPSSEPPYEQYF. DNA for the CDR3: TGTGCCAGCAGCCCTTCTAGTGAACCACCGTACGAGCAGTACTTC.

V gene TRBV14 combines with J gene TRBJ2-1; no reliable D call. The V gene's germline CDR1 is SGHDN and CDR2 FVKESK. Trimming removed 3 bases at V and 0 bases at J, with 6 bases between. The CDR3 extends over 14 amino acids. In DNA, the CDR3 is TGTGCCAGCAGCCATGGCAGCTCCTACAATGAGCAGTTCTTC. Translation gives CASSHGSSYNEQFF.

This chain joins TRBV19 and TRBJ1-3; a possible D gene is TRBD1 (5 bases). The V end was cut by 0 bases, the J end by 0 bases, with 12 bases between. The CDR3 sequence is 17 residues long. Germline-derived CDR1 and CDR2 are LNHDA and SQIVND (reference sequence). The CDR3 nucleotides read TGTGCCAGTAGTATAGACGTGAGGGACTTCTCTGGAAACACCATATATTTT. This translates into CASSIDVRDFSGNTIYF. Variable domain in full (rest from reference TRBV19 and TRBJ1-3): DGGITQSPKYLFRKEGQNVTLSCEQNLNHDAMYWYRQDPGQGLRLIYYSQIVNDFQKGDIAEGYSVSREKKESFPLTVTSAQKNPTAFYLCASSIDVRDFSGNTIYFGEGSWLTVV.

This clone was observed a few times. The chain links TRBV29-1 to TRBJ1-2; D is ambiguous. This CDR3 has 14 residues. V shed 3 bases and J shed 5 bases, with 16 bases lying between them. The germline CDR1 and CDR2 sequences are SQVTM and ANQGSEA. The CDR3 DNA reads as TGCAGCGTTGAGTCGGGCAGCTCCCGGTATGGCTACACCTTC. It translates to CSVESGSSRYGYTF.